This T cell receptor (beta chain) was identified in a study of T-cell memory formation after mild COVID-19. Study results and caveats: Mainly CM and EM harbored the contracting CD4+ clones; mainly EMRA harbored the CD8+ ones. In second-wave clones peaking day 37, SARS-CoV-2 specificity remained unconfirmed.

The ends were cut back, 3 bases at V and 4 bases at J, with 11 bases in the middle. The CDR3 spans 14 residues. There are many counts of this clonotype. Its specificity is not known. It was 5'RACE with constant-segment primers that produced the TCR alpha and TCR beta cDNA libraries, which carried sample barcodes and UMIs. Each CDR3 protein is one row after TCRdb ran MiXCR on the 5' RACE reads. This table has some 130,000 distinct CDR3 sequences, 5% to 6.5% appearing once. Sample: PBMCs or a T cell subset sorted from them (not recorded which). This receptor was taken from an adult woman who had mild COVID-19 (a few samples of this study predate the infection). Cell type and time point are not known. This sequence joins TRBV12-3 or TRBV12-4 and TRBJ2-3; D gene ambiguous. As DNA, the CDR3 is TGTGCCAGCAGTTTGTCCTATGGGGCAGATACGCAGTATTTT. It is translated as CASSLSYGADTQYF.